This entry lists 3 T cell receptor beta chains sequenced from one sample in a study of blood T cell repertoires in COVID-19. TCRdb's copy holds only in-frame clones and misses some; the assay was immunoSEQ multiplex PCR. Counted here are 150,000 to 200,000 clones, roughly 80% occurring once; the ten biggest clones make up roughly 15%. Sequenced material: peripheral blood. The receptor set was obtained from a woman aged 70-85 years with COVID-19, enrolled during active disease.

V and J are TRBV21-1 and TRBJ2-2; the table assigns TRBD1, which was not confirmed against the DNA. TRBV21-1 is shown as a pseudogene. CDR3 length equals 16 residues. The CDR3 protein is CASSKGGQGGTGELFF. CDR3 sequence (DNA): TGTGCCAGCAGCAAAGGGGGACAGGGAGGTACCGGGGAGCTGTTTTTT.

The genes are TRBV3-1 (or the pseudogene TRBV3-2) and TRBJ1-3; unclear D gene. CDR1 and CDR2 from the germline V gene are LGHDT and YNNKEL (reference sequence). The V gene lost 4 bases and the J gene lost 7 bases, with 11 bases spanning the gap. CDR3 length equals 13 residues. The CDR3 loop reads CASSPRGLNTIYF. CDR3 nucleotides: TGTGCCAGCAGCCCCCGAGGGCTGAACACCATATATTTT.

This chain links TRBV7-2 with TRBJ1-2; tentatively, D is TRBD1 (6 bases). Trimming pared 4 bases from V and 8 bases from J, leaving 23 bases between. The CDR3 length is 16 residues. Germline V CDR1 and CDR2: SGHTA, FQGNSA. The CDR3 DNA reads TGTGCCAGCAGCTCCAGGGGAGGGGCGTACATCGGGGGCTACACCTTC. This translates into CASSSRGGAYIGGYTF.